The clone carrying this TCR beta chain was seen a few times. No antigen is known for it. This record comes from a study of beta chain features in type 1 diabetes. Study-wide results and caveats: In all four CD4+ subsets, TCRB CDR3 length was significantly, moderately reduced in type 1 diabetes. HLA effects on TCRB rearrangement stayed unresolved here.

Expressed TCRB transcripts were sequenced, since all the RNA that had been isolated was reverse transcribed. Sequencing was performed with immunoSEQ multiplex PCR; in TCRdb, only in-frame clones are kept and a portion is missing. This table holds some 330,000 clones, around 13% found once. This CDR3 contains 16 residues. The germline V gene has CDR1 GTSNPN and CDR2 SVGIG (reference sequence). V lost 4 bases and J lost 6; bases outside the gene matches: 18. The receptor was isolated from a woman between 18 and 30 years old with type 1 diabetes. Sequenced material: naive CD4+ T cells from blood. This chain joins TRBV30 and TRBJ2-7, with 7 bases aligning to TRBD2. The CDR3 DNA is TGTGCCTGGACCCCTCTTAGCGGGCCCTACGGGGTCGAGCAGTACTTC. It translates to CAWTPLSGPYGVEQYF.